This T cell receptor beta chain was profiled in a study of blood T cell repertoires in COVID-19. Original analysis: Reference gene primer amplification yielded estimated nucleated cell counts. The method was immunoSEQ multiplex PCR; TCRdb's version includes in-frame clones alone and lacks a portion of them. V and J calls and clone size are copied from that table; D and trimming were computed from the DNA. This table has more than 200,000 clones, around nine tenths appearing once. Living in about 25 US areas, the participants were between 18 and 89 years of age. Grouping used clinical history reported by participants in a survey and questionnaire. This CDR3 is 14 amino acids long. CDR1 MNHEY and CDR2 SVGAGI come from the germline V gene. J lost 8 bases, V lost 6 bases, and 9 bases had no gene match.

This sequence joins TRBV6-5 and TRBJ2-1; 8 bases agree with TRBD2. The specimen was PBMCs or T cells enriched from blood (not recorded which). This receptor was identified in a woman aged 50 to 65 who had recovered from COVID-19. Here the CDR3 DNA reads TGTGCCAGCAGGAGAGCGGGAGTGGGCGATGAGCAGTTCTTC. This gives the protein CASRRAGVGDEQFF.